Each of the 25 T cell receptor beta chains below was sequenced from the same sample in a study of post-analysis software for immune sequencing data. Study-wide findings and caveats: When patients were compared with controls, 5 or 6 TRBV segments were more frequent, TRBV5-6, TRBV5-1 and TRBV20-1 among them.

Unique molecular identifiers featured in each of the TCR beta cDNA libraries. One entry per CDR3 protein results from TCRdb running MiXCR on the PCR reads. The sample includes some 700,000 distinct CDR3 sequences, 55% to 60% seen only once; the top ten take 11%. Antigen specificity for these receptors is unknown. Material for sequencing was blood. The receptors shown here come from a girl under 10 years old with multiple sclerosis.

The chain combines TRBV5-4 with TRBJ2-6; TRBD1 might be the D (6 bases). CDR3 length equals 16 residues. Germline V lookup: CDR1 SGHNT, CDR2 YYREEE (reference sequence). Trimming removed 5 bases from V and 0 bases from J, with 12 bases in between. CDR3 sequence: CASSLQTGSGANVLTF. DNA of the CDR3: TGTGCCAGCAGTCTACAGACAGGCTCTGGGGCCAACGTCCTGACTTTC.

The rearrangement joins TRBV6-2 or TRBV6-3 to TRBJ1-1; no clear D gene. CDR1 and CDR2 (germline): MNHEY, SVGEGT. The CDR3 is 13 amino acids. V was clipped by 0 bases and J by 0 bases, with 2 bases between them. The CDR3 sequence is CASSYSMNTEAFF. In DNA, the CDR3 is TGTGCCAGCAGTTACTCGATGAACACTGAAGCTTTCTTT.

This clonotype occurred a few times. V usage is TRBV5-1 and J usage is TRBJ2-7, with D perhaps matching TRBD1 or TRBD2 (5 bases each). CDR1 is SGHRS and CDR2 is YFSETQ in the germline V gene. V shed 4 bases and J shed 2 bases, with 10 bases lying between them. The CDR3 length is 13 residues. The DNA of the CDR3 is TGCGCCAGCAGCCCCGGGACCACCTACGAGCAGTACTTC. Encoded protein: CASSPGTTYEQYF.

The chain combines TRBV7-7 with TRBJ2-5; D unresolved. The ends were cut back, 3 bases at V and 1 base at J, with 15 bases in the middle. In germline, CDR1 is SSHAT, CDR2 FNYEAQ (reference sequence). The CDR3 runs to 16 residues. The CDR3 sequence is CASSFLLGPIQETQYF. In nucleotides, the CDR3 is TGTGCCAGCAGCTTCCTCTTGGGTCCGATCCAAGAGACCCAGTACTTC. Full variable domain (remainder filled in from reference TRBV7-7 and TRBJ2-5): GAGVSQSPRYKVTKRGQDVTLRCDPISSHATLYWYQQALGQGPEFLTYFNYEAQPDKSGLPSDRFSAERPEGSISTLTIQRTEQRDSAMYRCASSFLLGPIQETQYFGPGTRLLVL.

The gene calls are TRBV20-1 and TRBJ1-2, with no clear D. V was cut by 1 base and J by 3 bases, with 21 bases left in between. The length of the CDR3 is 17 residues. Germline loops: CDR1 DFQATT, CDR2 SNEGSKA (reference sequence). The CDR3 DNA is TGCAGTGCTAGAGCTACTCTGACGGAAGCCTCCTACTATGGCTACACCTTC. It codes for CSARATLTEASYYGYTF.

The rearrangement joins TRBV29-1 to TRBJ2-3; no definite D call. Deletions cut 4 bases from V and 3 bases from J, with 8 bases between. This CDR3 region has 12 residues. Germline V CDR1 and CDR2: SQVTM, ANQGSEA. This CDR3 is CSVVWGTDTQYF. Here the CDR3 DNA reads TGCAGCGTTGTATGGGGTACAGATACGCAGTATTTT.

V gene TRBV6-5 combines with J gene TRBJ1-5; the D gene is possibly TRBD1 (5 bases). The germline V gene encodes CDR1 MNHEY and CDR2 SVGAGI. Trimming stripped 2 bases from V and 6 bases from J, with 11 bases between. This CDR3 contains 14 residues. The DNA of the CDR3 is TGTGCCAGCAGTTACAACAGGTTAGGTCAGCCCCAGCATTTT. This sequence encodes CASSYNRLGQPQHF.

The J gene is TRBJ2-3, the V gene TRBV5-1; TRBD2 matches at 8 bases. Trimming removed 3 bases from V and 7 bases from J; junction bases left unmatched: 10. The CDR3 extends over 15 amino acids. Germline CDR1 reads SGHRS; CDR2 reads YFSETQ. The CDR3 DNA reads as TGCGCCAGCAGCTCCCCCCGGGAGGGCCTTAATACGCAGTATTTT. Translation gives CASSSPREGLNTQYF. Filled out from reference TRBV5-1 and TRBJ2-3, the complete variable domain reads KAGVTQTPRYLIKTRGQQVTLSCSPISGHRSVSWYQQTPGQGLQFLFEYFSETQRNKGNFPGRFSGRQFSNSRSEMNVSTLELGDSALYLCASSSPREGLNTQYFGPGTRLTVL.

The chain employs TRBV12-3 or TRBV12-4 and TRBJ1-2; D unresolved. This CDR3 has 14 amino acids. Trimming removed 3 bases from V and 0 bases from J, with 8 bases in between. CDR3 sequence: CASSLAIPNYGYTF. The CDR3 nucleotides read TGTGCCAGCAGTTTGGCCATACCTAACTATGGCTACACCTTC.

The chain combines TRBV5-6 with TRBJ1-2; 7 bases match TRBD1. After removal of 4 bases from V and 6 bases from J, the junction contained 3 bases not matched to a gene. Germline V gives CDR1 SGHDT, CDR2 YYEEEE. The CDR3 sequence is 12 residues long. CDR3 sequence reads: CASSPGQHGYTF. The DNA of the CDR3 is TGTGCCAGCAGCCCGGGACAGCATGGCTACACCTTC.

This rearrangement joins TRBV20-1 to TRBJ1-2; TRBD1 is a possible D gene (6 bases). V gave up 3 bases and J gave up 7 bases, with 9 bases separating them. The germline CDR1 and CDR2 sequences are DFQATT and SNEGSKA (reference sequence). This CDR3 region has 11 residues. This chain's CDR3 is CSASQGLGYTF. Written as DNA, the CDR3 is TGCAGTGCTAGTCAGGGGCTTGGCTACACCTTC.

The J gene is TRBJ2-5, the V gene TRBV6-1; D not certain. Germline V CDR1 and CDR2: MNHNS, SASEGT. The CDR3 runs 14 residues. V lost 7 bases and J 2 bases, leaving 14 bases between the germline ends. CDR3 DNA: TGTGCCAGCAAAAGGTTCCCTATTCAAGAGACCCAGTACTTC. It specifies CASKRFPIQETQYF.

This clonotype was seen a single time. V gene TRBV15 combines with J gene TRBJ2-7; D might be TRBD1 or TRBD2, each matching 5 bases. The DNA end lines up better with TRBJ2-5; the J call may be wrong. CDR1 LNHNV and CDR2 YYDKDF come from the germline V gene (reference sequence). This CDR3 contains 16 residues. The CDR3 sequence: CATSSRKAGGRETQYF. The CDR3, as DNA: TGTGCCACCAGCAGCCGTAAAGCTGGGGGACGGGAGACCCAGTACTTC.

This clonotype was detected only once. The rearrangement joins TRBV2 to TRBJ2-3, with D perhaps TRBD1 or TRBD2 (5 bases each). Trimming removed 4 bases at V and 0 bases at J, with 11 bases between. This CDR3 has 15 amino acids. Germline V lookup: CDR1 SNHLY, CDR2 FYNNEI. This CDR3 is CASSGGRLSTDTQYF. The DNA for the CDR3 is TGTGCCAGCAGTGGGGGACGCCTTAGCACAGATACGCAGTATTTT.

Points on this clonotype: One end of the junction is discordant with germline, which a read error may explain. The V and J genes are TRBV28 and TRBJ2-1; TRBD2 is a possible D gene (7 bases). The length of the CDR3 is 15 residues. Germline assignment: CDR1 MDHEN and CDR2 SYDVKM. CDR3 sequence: CASSPGTGGYNGQFF. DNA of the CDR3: TGTGCCAGCAGTCCAGGGACGGGGGGCTACAATGGGCAGTTCTTC.

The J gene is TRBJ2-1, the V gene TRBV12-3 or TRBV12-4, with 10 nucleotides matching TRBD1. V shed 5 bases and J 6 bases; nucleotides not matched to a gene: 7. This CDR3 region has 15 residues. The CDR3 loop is CASSKRQGAINEQFF. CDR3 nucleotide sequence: TGTGCCAGCAGTAAACGACAGGGGGCCATCAATGAGCAGTTCTTC.

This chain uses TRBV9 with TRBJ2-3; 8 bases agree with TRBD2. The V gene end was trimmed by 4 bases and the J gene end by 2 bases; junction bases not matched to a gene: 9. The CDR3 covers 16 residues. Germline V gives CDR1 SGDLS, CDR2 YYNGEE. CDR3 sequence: CASSSRAGDITDTQYF. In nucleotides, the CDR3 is TGTGCCAGCAGCTCCCGAGCGGGAGACATCACAGATACGCAGTATTTT.

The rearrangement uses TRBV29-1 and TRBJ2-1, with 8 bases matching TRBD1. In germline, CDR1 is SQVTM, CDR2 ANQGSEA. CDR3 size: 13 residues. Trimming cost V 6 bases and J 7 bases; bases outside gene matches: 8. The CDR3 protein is CSVAITGGNEQFF. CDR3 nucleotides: TGCAGCGTGGCTATAACAGGGGGGAATGAGCAGTTCTTC.

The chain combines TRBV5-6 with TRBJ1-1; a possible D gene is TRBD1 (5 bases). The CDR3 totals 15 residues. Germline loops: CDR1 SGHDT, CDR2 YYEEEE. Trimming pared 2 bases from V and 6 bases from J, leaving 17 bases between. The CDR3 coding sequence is TGTGCCAGCAGCTTTGCAGGGAGGCGGCTCGCTGAAGCTTTCTTT. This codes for CASSFAGRRLAEAFF.

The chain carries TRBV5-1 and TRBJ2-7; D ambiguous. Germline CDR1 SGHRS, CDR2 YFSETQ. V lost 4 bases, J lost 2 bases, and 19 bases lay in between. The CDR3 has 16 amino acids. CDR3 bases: TGCGCCAGCAGCAGAGTTTCCGGGCCTCGCCCCTACGAGCAGTACTTC. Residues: CASSRVSGPRPYEQYF.

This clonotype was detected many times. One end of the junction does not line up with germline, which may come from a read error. The CDR3 region has the DNA TGTGCTAGCAGCCCGACTAGCGGGAGTGCAGATACGCAGTATTTT. Translation gives CASSPTSGSADTQYF. The chain has TRBV6-4 and TRBJ2-3; 12 bases are a match to TRBD2. The CDR3 totals 15 residues. The germline CDR1 and CDR2 sequences are MRHNA and SNTAGT.

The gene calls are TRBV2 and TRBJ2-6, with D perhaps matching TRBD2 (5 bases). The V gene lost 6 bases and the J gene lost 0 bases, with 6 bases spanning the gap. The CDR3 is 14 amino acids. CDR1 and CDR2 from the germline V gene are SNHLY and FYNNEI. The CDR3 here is CASREDSGANVLTF. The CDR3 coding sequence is TGTGCCAGCAGGGAGGACTCTGGGGCCAACGTCCTGACTTTC.

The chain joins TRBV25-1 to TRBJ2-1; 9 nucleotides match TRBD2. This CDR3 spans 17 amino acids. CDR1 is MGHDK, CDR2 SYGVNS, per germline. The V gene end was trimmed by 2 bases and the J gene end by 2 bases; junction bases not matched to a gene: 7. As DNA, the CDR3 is TGTGCCAGCAGTGAAAGGGAGCGGGAGGAACCCTACAATGAGCAGTTCTTC. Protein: CASSEREREEPYNEQFF.

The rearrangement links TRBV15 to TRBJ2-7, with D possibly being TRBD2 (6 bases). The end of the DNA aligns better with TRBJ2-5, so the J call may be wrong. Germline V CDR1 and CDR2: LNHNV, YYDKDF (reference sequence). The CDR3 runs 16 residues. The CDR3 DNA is TGTGCCACCAGCAGAGATACGGGGACTTCCTTGGAGACCCAGTACTTC. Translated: CATSRDTGTSLETQYF.

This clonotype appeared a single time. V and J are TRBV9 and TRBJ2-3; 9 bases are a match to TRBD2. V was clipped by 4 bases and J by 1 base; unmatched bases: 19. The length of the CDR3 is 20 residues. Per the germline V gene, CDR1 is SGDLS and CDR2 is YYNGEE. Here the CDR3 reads CASSPPFETSGFRGTDTQYF. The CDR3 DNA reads TGTGCCAGCAGCCCCCCGTTTGAGACTAGCGGCTTTAGGGGCACAGATACGCAGTATTTT.